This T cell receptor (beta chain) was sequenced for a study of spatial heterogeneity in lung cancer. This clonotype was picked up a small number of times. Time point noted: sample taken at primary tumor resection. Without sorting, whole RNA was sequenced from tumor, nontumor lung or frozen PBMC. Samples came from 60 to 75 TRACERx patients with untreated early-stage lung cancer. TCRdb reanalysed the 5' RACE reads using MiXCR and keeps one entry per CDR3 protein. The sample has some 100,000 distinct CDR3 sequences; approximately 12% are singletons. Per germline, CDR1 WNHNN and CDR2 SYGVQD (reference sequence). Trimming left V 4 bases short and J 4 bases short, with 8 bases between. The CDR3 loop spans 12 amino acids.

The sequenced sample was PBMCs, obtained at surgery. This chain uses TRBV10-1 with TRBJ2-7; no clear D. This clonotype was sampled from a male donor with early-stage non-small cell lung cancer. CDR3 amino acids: CASSGSPYEQYF. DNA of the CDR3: TGCGCCAGCAGTGGGAGCCCGTACGAGCAGTACTTC.